These 14 T cell receptor beta chains were sequenced from one sample in a study of pediatric ulcerative colitis. Repertoires were generated with immunoSEQ multiplex PCR, while TCRdb's copy carries only in-frame clones and drops some. The table has some 4,500 clones, approximately 92% seen once. Sequencing used blood. These receptors all stem from a boy between 10 and 17 years old who was a control in a study of pediatric ulcerative colitis.

V and J are TRBV6-4 and TRBJ2-7; the D gene is possibly TRBD1 (6 bases). Germline V gene sequence: CDR1 MRHNA, CDR2 SNTAGT. CDR3 size: 15 residues. Trimming removed 4 bases at V and 0 bases at J, with 13 bases between. The CDR3 protein is CASSAPQGSSYEQYV. DNA of the CDR3: TGTGCCAGCAGTGCCCCACAGGGATCCTCCTACGAGCAGTACGTC.

The gene calls are TRBV19 and TRBJ2-3; no reliable D call. Germline loops: CDR1 LNHDA, CDR2 SQIVND (reference sequence). The CDR3 has 12 residues. The germline V and J ends were trimmed by 4 bases and 6 bases, with 8 bases remaining between them. In DNA form, the CDR3 reads TGTGCCAGTAGTAATTTTCTTGATACGCAGTATTTT. Its translation: CASSNFLDTQYF.

This chain connects TRBV6-6 to TRBJ2-7; D call uncertain. V gave up 4 bases and J gave up 3 bases, with 10 bases separating them. The germline CDR1 and CDR2 sequences are MNHNY and SVGAGI (reference sequence). The length of the CDR3 is 13 residues. The CDR3 loop is CASSLGQFYEQYV. The DNA of the CDR3 is TGTGCCAGCAGTTTGGGCCAGTTCTACGAGCAGTACGTC.

The chain employs TRBV6-5 and TRBJ2-2; maybe TRBD1 (5 bases). This CDR3 contains 13 residues. Germline assignment: CDR1 MNHEY and CDR2 SVGAGI. Between the trimmed V and J ends, which lost 5 bases and 6 bases, there was a span of 10 bases. CDR3 coding DNA: TGTGCCAGCAGTCGGGTCAGGGCCGGGGAGCTGTTTTTT. As protein: CASSRVRAGELFF.

A single count supports this clone. The J gene is TRBJ2-1, the V gene TRBV11-2, with D unclear. V gave up 5 bases and J gave up 16 bases, with 21 bases separating them. CDR3 size: 13 residues. The germline CDR1 and CDR2 sequences are SGHAT and FQNNGV. The CDR3 DNA follows: TGTGCCAGCAGCCCCTGGGCCGGACGGGCCGACTTCTTC. Its translation: CASSPWAGRADFF.

About this clone: The sample holds other DNA sequences that translate to the same CDR3. The genes are TRBV6-1 and TRBJ1-1; TRBD1 matches 10 bases. Germline V gene lookup returns CDR1 MNHNS and CDR2 SASEGT. The CDR3 length is 16 residues. J lost 8 bases, V lost 4 bases, and 13 bases had no gene match. The CDR3 reads CASSGLPGQGSLEAFF. The CDR3 bases are TGTGCCAGCAGTGGACTACCGGGACAGGGGTCTCTCGAAGCTTTCTTT.

The chain is built from TRBV29-1 and TRBJ2-3; 7 bases fit TRBD1. Germline values: CDR1 SQVTM, CDR2 ANQGSEA. V gave up 7 bases and J gave up 4 bases; unmatched junction bases: 2. The CDR3 length is 11 residues. The CDR3 nucleotides are TGCAGCGAACAGGGGTCAGATACGCAGTATTTT. Amino acids: CSEQGSDTQYF.

This chain links TRBV7-6 with TRBJ1-4, with D maybe TRBD1 (5 bases). The CDR3 is made up of 14 amino acids. Trimming pared 5 bases from V and 8 bases from J, leaving 15 bases between. In germline, CDR1 is SGHVS, CDR2 FNYEAQ. CDR3 residues: CASSPRGFREKLFF. In DNA, the CDR3 is TGTGCCAGCAGCCCGAGGGGTTTTCGGGAAAAACTGTTTTTT.

Only one count was recorded for this clone. The genes are TRBV15 and TRBJ1-4; TRBD1 is a possible D gene (6 bases). The CDR3 totals 15 residues. V shed 0 bases and J shed 7 bases, with 12 bases lying between them. CDR1 is LNHNV, CDR2 YYDKDF, per germline (reference sequence). The DNA for the CDR3 is TGTGCCACCAGCAGAGATGGGCAGGGGCTTGAAAAACTGTTTTTT. This sequence encodes CATSRDGQGLEKLFF.

The rearrangement links TRBV18 to TRBJ1-2; D ambiguous. Per germline, CDR1 KGHSH and CDR2 LQKENI. Trimming removed 0 bases from V and 4 bases from J, with 9 bases in between. The CDR3 contains 14 residues. The CDR3 nucleotides read TGTGCCAGCTCACCACCGGGTCGGGGCTATGGCTACACCTTC. It codes for CASSPPGRGYGYTF.

This clone has only one observation. The chain couples TRBV2 to TRBJ1-5; D is unclear. CDR1 and CDR2 (germline): SNHLY, FYNNEI. V was clipped by 1 base and J by 3 bases, with 7 bases between them. The CDR3 has 14 residues. The CDR3 sequence: CASSEGSLNQPQHF. The CDR3 DNA follows: TGTGCCAGCAGTGAAGGCAGCCTCAATCAGCCCCAGCATTTT.

The CDR3 loop reads CASSDDFSYNEQFF. CDR3 coding DNA: TGTGCCAGCAGCGATGATTTCTCCTACAATGAGCAGTTCTTC. The rearrangement uses TRBV9 and TRBJ2-1; no clear D gene. CDR3 length: 14 amino acids. Trimming shortened V by 3 bases and J by 0 bases, and 7 bases separated the two germline ends. Germline V gives CDR1 SGDLS, CDR2 YYNGEE. Supplemented by reference TRBV9 and TRBJ2-1, the full variable domain reads DSGVTQTPKHLITATGQRVTLRCSPRSGDLSVYWYQQSLDQGLQFLIQYYNGEERAKGNILERFSAQQFPDLHSELNLSSLELGDSALYFCASSDDFSYNEQFFGPGTRLTVL.

The CDR3 DNA sequence: TGTGCCAGCAGCAAAAGGGGCCTCCGAGACTTCCCCGGCTACACCTTC. Protein sequence: CASSKRGLRDFPGYTF. The chain has TRBV21-1 and TRBJ1-2; the table assigns TRBD1, which was not confirmed against the DNA. TRBV21-1 is marked as a pseudogene. This CDR3 is built from 16 residues.

V is TRBV11-2 and J is TRBJ2-3, with 11 nucleotides matching TRBD1. The CDR3 spans 16 residues. CDR1 is SGHAT, CDR2 FQNNGV, per germline. With V trimmed by 1 base and J by 11 bases, 11 bases remained unmatched. The CDR3 DNA follows: TGTGCCAGCAGCTTAGTCGGAGGACAGGGGGCTTGGTGGCAGTATTTT. Translation: CASSLVGGQGAWWQYF.